This TCR beta chain was recorded in a study of T cell changes during pregnancy in multiple sclerosis. V lost 1 base and J lost 6; bases outside the gene matches: 5. There are 16 residues in the CDR3. Germline V CDR1 and CDR2: SGHRS, YFSETQ. In regard to this clone: This sample also contains other DNA sequences that code for the same CDR3.

The assay was immunoSEQ multiplex PCR, and TCRdb's table has in-frame clones only and misses some. The table lists more than 55,000 clones, about 90% of them singletons, with about 1.5% in the top ten. V is TRBV5-1 and J is TRBJ2-1, with 12 nucleotides matching TRBD2. The TCR comes from a female donor in good health, enrolled as a control in a pregnancy study. Source: peripheral blood, taken in the first trimester of pregnancy. The CDR3 here is CASSLTLAGGPNEQFF. The CDR3 DNA sequence: TGCGCCAGCAGCTTGACGCTAGCGGGAGGGCCCAATGAGCAGTTCTTC.